The source of this T cell receptor (beta chain) is a study of immune evolution from preneoplasia to lung adenocarcinoma. Points on this clone: What it binds is not known.

Profiling relied on immunoSEQ multiplex PCR, and the TCRdb table lists in-frame clones only, not all of them. The repertoire has over 4,000 clones, nearly 90% of them found once; the top ten carry approximately 3%. V was clipped by 5 bases and J by 3 bases, with 14 bases between them. Germline V gene data show CDR1 as SGHVS and CDR2 as FNYEAQ. This CDR3 region has 14 residues. H&E slides confirmed each diagnosis, reviewed by two pathologists independently. General observations from the study: Clonality was highest in normal lung, lower in later-stage lesions apparently. T cell clonality was higher in KRAS-mutant than EGFR-mutant or wild-type nodules. Top clone frequencies peaked in normal lung, apparently declining through invasive adenocarcinoma.

The sequence was collected from a person aged 45 to 59 with lung adenocarcinoma. The chain links TRBV7-6 to TRBJ2-7, with TRBD1 as a possible D gene (5 bases). Sample: FFPE invasive lung adenocarcinoma tissue. The CDR3 sequence: CASSKQQGYYEQYF. CDR3 DNA sequence: TGTGCCAGCAGCAAACAGCAGGGCTACTACGAGCAGTACTTC.